The T cell receptor (beta chain) under discussion was sequenced for a study of regulatory T cells in long-lasting Graves disease. Study-wide findings and caveats: Accuracy was perhaps lowered by the small sample size.

Arm-PCR of CDR3 regions and iRepertoire HTBI primers were used to build TCR beta libraries. From the multiplex PCR reads, TCRdb called clonotypes with MiXCR, one entry per CDR3 protein. Of roughly 380,000 distinct CDR3 sequences listed, 15% to 17% were seen once; the top ten hold approximately 21%. This clonotype was seen ten or more times. Its cognate antigen is unknown. The V end lost 0 bases, the J end lost 0 bases, and 9 bases lay between the germline ends. Germline V gene sequence: CDR1 GTSNPN, CDR2 SVGIG (reference sequence). This CDR3 has 14 residues. Noted time point: newly diagnosed GD, antithyroid drugs for less than 3 months. Extracted RNA from PBMCs served as the source of the TCR library.

The gene calls are TRBV30 and TRBJ2-7, with D unclear. Specimen: peripheral blood mononuclear cells (PBMCs), collected at new diagnosis, from a patient treated with antithyroid drugs. The clonotype was recovered from a female donor with Graves disease. The CDR3 sequence: CAWSVSSISYEQYF. As DNA, the CDR3 is TGTGCCTGGAGTGTTTCGTCTATCTCCTACGAGCAGTACTTC.